These 27 T cell receptor beta chains originate from one sample sequenced in a study of CD8 T cells in ankylosing spondylitis. One entry per CDR3 protein, called by TCRdb with MiXCR from the 5' RACE reads. The table has roughly 250,000 distinct CDR3 sequences, 8% to 9.5% seen once. Sequencing was done on a sample of blood, either unsorted or a sorted T cell fraction (not recorded which). These receptor sequences come from a male donor with ankylosing spondylitis or in good health (not recorded which).

This clonotype has at least ten counts. The V call is TRBV5-6, the J call TRBJ1-2; D is uncertain. CDR3 length: 13 amino acids. The germline gives CDR1 SGHDT, CDR2 YYEEEE. Trimming left V 1 base short and J 8 bases short, with 12 bases between. CDR3 bases: TGTGCCAGCAGCTTGTCGTCCAAGGTCGGCTACACCTTC. Its translation is CASSLSSKVGYTF.

This clonotype was counted a few times. The rearrangement joins TRBV29-1 to TRBJ1-2; D call uncertain. The V end lost 5 bases, the J end lost 5 bases, and 12 bases lay between the germline ends. Germline-derived CDR1 and CDR2 are SQVTM and ANQGSEA. The CDR3 length is 12 residues. The CDR3 region is CSVLERKYGYTF. DNA for the CDR3: TGCAGCGTTCTTGAACGGAAGTATGGCTACACCTTC.

This chain joins TRBV18 and TRBJ2-7; weak D call: TRBD2 (6 bases). The V end was cut by 0 bases, the J end by 4 bases, with 10 bases between. CDR1 and CDR2 (germline): KGHSH, LQKENI. The CDR3 is made up of 14 amino acids. CDR3: CASSPPGGPYEQYF. CDR3 coding DNA: TGTGCCAGCTCACCACCCGGGGGACCATACGAGCAGTACTTC.

This clonotype appeared many times. The chain couples TRBV4-3 to TRBJ2-5, with unresolved D. CDR3 length: 16 amino acids. Germline assignment: CDR1 LGHNA and CDR2 YSLEER. Trimming left V 0 bases short and J 4 bases short, with 15 bases between. CDR3 region: CASSQDLGSLGETQYF. Here the CDR3 DNA reads TGCGCCAGCAGCCAAGATTTGGGCAGCCTAGGAGAGACCCAGTACTTC.

In its sample, this clonotype was seen many times. In nucleotides, the CDR3 is TGCGCCAGCAGCTTGGGAGCTGGGATGAACACTGAAGCTTTCTTT. Translating gives CASSLGAGMNTEAFF. This sequence joins TRBV5-1 and TRBJ1-1; D is undetermined. V shed 0 bases and J shed 0 bases, with 9 bases lying between them. This CDR3 has 15 residues. Germline loops: CDR1 SGHRS, CDR2 YFSETQ.

A remark on this clonotype: This may stem from a read error, because a much larger clone lies one nucleotide away. The chain couples TRBV6-5 to TRBJ2-5; TRBD1 is a possible D gene (5 bases). The ends were cut back, 2 bases at V and 5 bases at J, with 15 bases in the middle. The length of the CDR3 is 15 residues. Germline V gene lookup returns CDR1 MNHEY and CDR2 SVGAGI. In DNA form, the CDR3 reads TGTGCCAGCAGTTACCCGGGCAGGGTAGGGGAGACCCAGTACTTC. It yields the protein CASSYPGRVGETQYF.

This clonotype has a count of ten or more. The chain joins TRBV19 to TRBJ1-1; the D gene is possibly TRBD1 (5 bases). Germline assignment: CDR1 LNHDA and CDR2 SQIVND (reference sequence). Between the trimmed V and J ends, which lost 5 bases and 9 bases, there was a span of 13 bases. This CDR3 is 12 amino acids long. The DNA of the CDR3 is TGTGCCAGTAGTCCGGACAAGGAACAAGCTTTCTTT. It translates to CASSPDKEQAFF.

This clonotype has only a few counts. The chain couples TRBV12-3 or TRBV12-4 to TRBJ2-7; no firm D call. V dropped 6 bases and J dropped 1 base, with 10 bases sitting between them. The CDR3 covers 13 residues. CDR3 region: CASRPGDSYEQYF. The CDR3 DNA sequence: TGTGCCAGCAGGCCCGGTGATTCCTACGAGCAGTACTTC.

In this sample, this clonotype turned up many times. The chain combines TRBV7-9 with TRBJ2-7, with 8 nucleotides matching TRBD1. From germline, CDR1 is SEHNR and CDR2 FQNEAQ (reference sequence). This CDR3 has 15 residues. V dropped 4 bases and J dropped 6; count of bases not matched to a gene: 11. The CDR3 region has the DNA TGTGCCAGCAGCTCCTCAAGGGACAGGACGGCCGAGCAGTACTTC. Protein sequence: CASSSSRDRTAEQYF.

This clonotype was counted many times. The chain combines TRBV18 with TRBJ2-7; D gene ambiguous. The CDR3 loop spans 12 amino acids. Trimming shortened V by 10 bases and J by 0 bases, and 10 bases separated the two germline ends. CDR1 is KGHSH and CDR2 is LQKENI in the germline V gene. CDR3 residues: CATGVSSYEQYF. The CDR3 DNA reads TGTGCCACCGGCGTTTCCTCCTACGAGCAGTACTTC.

This clonotype was seen repeatedly, ten times or more. V usage is TRBV7-9 and J usage is TRBJ1-4, with TRBD1 as a possible D gene (5 bases). V was trimmed by 4 bases and J by 5 bases, leaving 11 bases between them. Germline CDR1 reads SEHNR; CDR2 reads FQNEAQ (reference sequence). The CDR3 has 14 amino acids. The CDR3 DNA reads TGTGCCAGCAGCTCCGGGACGGAAAATGAAAAACTGTTTTTT. Its protein is CASSSGTENEKLFF.

In this sample, this clonotype turned up many times. The chain employs TRBV6-1 and TRBJ2-1, with D maybe TRBD2 (6 bases). V shed 6 bases and J shed 0 bases, with 15 bases lying between them. The CDR3 is made up of 16 amino acids. Germline V lookup: CDR1 MNHNS, CDR2 SASEGT. CDR3 region: CASSRVGGGSYNEQFF. CDR3 coding DNA: TGTGCCAGCAGCCGGGTGGGGGGAGGCTCCTACAATGAGCAGTTCTTC.

There are many counts of this clonotype. The rearrangement links TRBV5-1 to TRBJ2-1; D not certain. The CDR3 covers 15 residues. Germline V gene data show CDR1 as SGHRS and CDR2 as YFSETQ. The V end was cut by 6 bases, the J end by 0 bases, with 13 bases between. The CDR3 DNA reads as TGCGCCAGCACCCCGGGTCTCAGCTCCTACAATGAGCAGTTCTTC. It specifies CASTPGLSSYNEQFF.

This clonotype has ten or more counts. This chain connects TRBV29-1 to TRBJ2-1, with D perhaps matching TRBD1 or TRBD2 (6 bases each). CDR1 and CDR2 from the germline V gene are SQVTM and ANQGSEA. Trimming removed 3 bases from V and 9 bases from J, with 18 bases in between. The CDR3 is made up of 14 amino acids. CDR3 loop: CSVDVTRGGGEQFF. The CDR3 DNA reads as TGCAGCGTTGATGTGACTAGAGGGGGAGGTGAGCAGTTCTTC.

In its sample, this clonotype was seen a few times. V usage is TRBV20-1 and J usage is TRBJ2-2; D is uncertain. The CDR3 covers 11 residues. Germline CDR1 reads DFQATT; CDR2 reads SNEGSKA (reference sequence). V lost 3 bases to trimming and J lost 7 bases, with 6 bases between them. The CDR3 coding sequence is TGCAGTGCTAGGGTCGACGGGGAGCTGTTTTTT. The encoded protein is CSARVDGELFF.

This clonotype was seen many times. CDR3 sequence: CSVRRDSFTGELFF. Here the CDR3 DNA reads TGCAGCGTGAGACGGGACTCCTTCACCGGGGAGCTGTTTTTT. This chain joins TRBV29-1 and TRBJ2-2, with D possibly matching TRBD2 (6 bases). Trimming removed 6 bases from V and 4 bases from J, with 15 bases in between. The CDR3 consists of 14 residues. Germline V gene lookup returns CDR1 SQVTM and CDR2 ANQGSEA.

This clonotype came up many times. The rearrangement links TRBV20-1 to TRBJ2-1, with a possible D match to TRBD2 (6 bases). V lost 5 bases and J 4 bases, leaving 15 bases between the germline ends. The CDR3 extends over 14 amino acids. Germline values: CDR1 DFQATT, CDR2 SNEGSKA (reference sequence). The CDR3, as DNA: TGCAGTGCTTTAGCGGCGTCCCTATACAATGAGCAGTTCTTC. Encoded protein: CSALAASLYNEQFF.

This clonotype appeared a few times. J is TRBJ1-1 and V is TRBV7-3, with a tentative D call TRBD1 (5 bases). Germline V gene data show CDR1 as SGHTA and CDR2 as FQGTGA. The CDR3 has 14 residues. Trimming took 1 base from V and 1 from J, leaving 7 bases between them. The chain's CDR3 is CASSLRGTNTEAFF. The CDR3 nucleotides read TGTGCCAGCAGCTTAAGGGGCACGAACACTGAAGCTTTCTTT.

This clonotype showed up many times. The chain carries TRBV4-3 and TRBJ2-1; TRBD2 matches 11 bases. The germline CDR1 and CDR2 sequences are LGHNA and YSLEER. This CDR3 is 18 amino acids long. With V trimmed by 0 bases and J by 0 bases, 4 bases remained unmatched. DNA for the CDR3: TGCGCCAGCAGCCAAGACGGACTAGCGGGTACCTCCTACAATGAGCAGTTCTTC. It codes for CASSQDGLAGTSYNEQFF.

V is TRBV6-8 and J is TRBJ1-4; 9 bases map to TRBD1. The junction had 9 bases not matched to a gene; V was cut back by 2 bases and J by 2 bases. Germline V gene sequence: CDR1 MNHGY, CDR2 SAAAGT. The CDR3 contains 18 residues. CDR3 coding DNA: TGTGCCAGCAGTTACCGGGGACAGGGCAAGAAGACTAATGAAAAACTGTTTTTT. It is translated as CASSYRGQGKKTNEKLFF.

This clonotype was seen a single time. This chain uses TRBV14 with TRBJ2-3; 7 bases match TRBD2. Germline CDR1 is SGHDN and CDR2 is FVKESK. The J segment lost 2 bases and the V segment lost 3 bases, leaving 8 bases of the junction unmatched. This CDR3 comprises 16 residues. The CDR3 here is CASSQQAGRATDTQYF. The CDR3 bases are TGTGCCAGCAGCCAGCAAGCGGGGCGGGCCACAGATACGCAGTATTTT. Drawing the rest from reference TRBV14 and TRBJ2-3, the complete variable domain is EAGVTQFPSHSVIEKGQTVTLRCDPISGHDNLYWYRRVMGKEIKFLLHFVKESKQDESGMPNNRFLAERTGGTYSTLKVQPAELEDSGVYFCASSQQAGRATDTQYFGPGTRLTVL.

At least ten counts were recorded for this clonotype. This sequence joins TRBV5-6 and TRBJ1-3; D call uncertain. Per germline, CDR1 SGHDT and CDR2 YYEEEE. Trimming removed 5 bases at V and 0 bases at J, with 12 bases between. This CDR3 is 15 amino acids long. The CDR3 here is CASSSRPFSGNTIYF. The CDR3 DNA reads as TGTGCCAGCAGTTCCCGGCCGTTCTCTGGAAACACCATATATTTT.

This clonotype was recorded many times. The chain employs TRBV4-2 and TRBJ1-1; maybe TRBD1 (5 bases). Germline CDR1 and CDR2: LGHNA and YNFKEQ. This CDR3 has 15 amino acids. The ends were cut back, 4 bases at V and 5 bases at J, with 17 bases in the middle. CDR3 residues: CASSPEGLVFTEAFF. The CDR3 DNA is TGTGCCAGCAGCCCGGAGGGGCTCGTATTTACTGAAGCTTTCTTT.

This clonotype occurred many times. This chain joins TRBV7-9 and TRBJ1-1, with D perhaps TRBD1 (6 bases). There are 15 residues in the CDR3. Germline CDR1 SEHNR, CDR2 FQNEAQ (reference sequence). V gave up 5 bases and J gave up 2 bases, with 15 bases separating them. CDR3 sequence: CASSAGDRPNTEAFF. The CDR3 bases are TGTGCCAGCAGCGCAGGGGACCGCCCTAACACTGAAGCTTTCTTT. The whole variable domain, remainder taken from reference TRBV7-9 and TRBJ1-1, is DTGVSQNPRHKITKRGQNVTFRCDPISEHNRLYWYRQTLGQGPEFLTYFQNEAQLEKSRLLSDRFSAERPKGSFSTLEIQRTEQGDSAMYLCASSAGDRPNTEAFFGQGTRLTVV.

This clonotype came up once. Being one base from a much bigger clone, this may be a read error. The chain uses TRBV19 and TRBJ1-1; TRBD1 aligns across 7 bases. The ends lost 10 bases at V and 1 base at J; junction bases unmatched: 12. Germline loops: CDR1 LNHDA, CDR2 SQIVND (reference sequence). The CDR3 extends over 15 amino acids. The CDR3 DNA sequence: TGTGCCACCACCATCGGGACAGAGGGGAACACTGAAGCTTTCTTT. As protein: CATTIGTEGNTEAFF.

The sample holds a few counts of this clonotype. The chain recombines TRBV7-9 with TRBJ2-5; perhaps TRBD2 as D (5 bases). Germline V CDR1 and CDR2: SEHNR, FQNEAQ (reference sequence). V was cut by 1 base and J by 5 bases, with 11 bases left in between. The CDR3 consists of 14 residues. The CDR3, as DNA: TGTGCCAGCAGCTTAGAAAGGGAGTATGAGACCCAGTACTTC. It is translated as CASSLEREYETQYF.

In its sample, this clonotype was seen many times. V gene TRBV7-8 combines with J gene TRBJ2-5; 8 bases are a match to TRBD1. The germline V gene encodes CDR1 SGHVS and CDR2 FQNEAQ. The J segment lost 5 bases and the V segment lost 3 bases, leaving 2 bases of the junction unmatched. This CDR3 contains 13 residues. The DNA of the CDR3 is TGTGCCAGCAGCTTTCAGGGGGCCGAGACCCAGTACTTC. It codes for CASSFQGAETQYF.